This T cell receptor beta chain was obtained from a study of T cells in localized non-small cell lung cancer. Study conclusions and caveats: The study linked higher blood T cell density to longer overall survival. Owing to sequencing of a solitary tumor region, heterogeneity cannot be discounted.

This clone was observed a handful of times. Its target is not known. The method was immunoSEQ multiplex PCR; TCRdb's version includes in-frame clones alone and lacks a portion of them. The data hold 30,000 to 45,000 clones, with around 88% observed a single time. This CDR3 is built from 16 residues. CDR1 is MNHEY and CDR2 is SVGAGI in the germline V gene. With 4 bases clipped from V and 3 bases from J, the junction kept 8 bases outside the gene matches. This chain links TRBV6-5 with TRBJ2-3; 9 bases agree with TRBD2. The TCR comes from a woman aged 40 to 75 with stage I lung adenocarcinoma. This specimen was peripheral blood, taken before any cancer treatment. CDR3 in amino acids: CASSSAGGILTDTQYF. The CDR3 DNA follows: TGTGCCAGCAGTTCAGCGGGGGGCATACTAACAGATACGCAGTATTTT.